These 26 T cell receptor beta chains were all obtained from the same sample, sequenced in a study of graft-versus-host responses after intestinal transplantation. The assay was immunoSEQ multiplex PCR, and TCRdb's table has in-frame clones only and misses some. This table holds more than 65,000 clones, about 90% found once. Antigen specificity for these receptors is unknown. The input for sequencing was unstimulated CD8+ T cells sorted from spleen or lymph node cells, taken before transplant. Receptors were obtained from a human donor who was the organ donor for an intestinal transplant.

The chain uses TRBV27 and TRBJ1-2, with a possible D match to TRBD1 (5 bases). The CDR3 totals 16 residues. V was cut by 5 bases and J by 5 bases, with 21 bases left in between. Germline CDR1 MNHEY, CDR2 SMNVEV (reference sequence). Here the CDR3 DNA reads TGTGCCAGCAGTCTTTCAAGGCAGGGTCCAGGATATGGCTACACCTTC. Translation: CASSLSRQGPGYGYTF.

The CDR3: CASSSQGLAITDTQYF. The CDR3 nucleotides read TGTGCCAGCAGCTCCCAGGGACTAGCTATAACAGATACGCAGTATTTT. The gene calls are TRBV28 and TRBJ2-3; 9 bases fit TRBD2. Per germline, CDR1 MDHEN and CDR2 SYDVKM. Germline trimming cut 6 bases from V and 3 bases from J; bases unmatched to any gene: 10. CDR3 length: 16 amino acids.

The chain employs TRBV16 and TRBJ2-7, with D possibly matching TRBD1 (6 bases). The V end lost 4 bases, the J end lost 3 bases, and 19 bases lay between the germline ends. CDR1 is KGHSY, CDR2 FQNENV, per germline. There are 16 residues in the CDR3. In DNA, the CDR3 is TGTGCCAGCAGCCCCGATGGCGGACAGAGTTTCTACGAGCAGTACTTC. Protein: CASSPDGGQSFYEQYF.

CDR3 protein: CASSPEGNTEAFF. The CDR3 DNA reads TGTGCCAGCAGCCCCGAGGGTAACACTGAAGCTTTCTTT. The V gene is TRBV11-2, the J gene TRBJ1-1; D unresolved. The CDR3 covers 13 residues. Germline V gene sequence: CDR1 SGHAT, CDR2 FQNNGV. Trimming took 5 bases from V and 2 from J, leaving 9 bases between them.

In this sample, this clone turned up a few times. The rearrangement joins TRBV7-9 to TRBJ1-5, with D possibly TRBD1 on 5 matching bases. Germline CDR1 is SEHNR and CDR2 is FQNEAQ (reference sequence). The CDR3 is made up of 15 amino acids. The V end lost 4 bases, the J end lost 7 bases, and 17 bases lay between the germline ends. The CDR3 nucleotides read TGTGCCAGCAGCTCAGGTGGTCAGGGTAAGCAGCCCCAGCATTTT. This encodes CASSSGGQGKQPQHF.

V gene TRBV11-2 combines with J gene TRBJ1-1, with a weak D call TRBD1 (5 bases). The CDR3 spans 12 residues. V lost 6 bases and J lost 3, with 8 bases in between. The germline V gene encodes CDR1 SGHAT and CDR2 FQNNGV. The CDR3 spells CASRSRDTEAFF. The CDR3 DNA reads as TGTGCCAGCAGGTCCAGGGACACTGAAGCTTTCTTT.

J is TRBJ1-2 and V is TRBV15; TRBD1 matches at 10 bases. CDR1 and CDR2 (germline): LNHNV, YYDKDF (reference sequence). The CDR3 has 17 amino acids. The trim removed 0 bases at V and 2 bases at J, leaving 6 bases unmatched. This CDR3 reads CATSRDLGTGVNYGYTF. The CDR3 DNA sequence: TGTGCCACCAGCAGAGATCTGGGGACAGGGGTAAACTATGGCTACACCTTC.

The chain links TRBV30 to TRBJ2-5; 12 nucleotides align to TRBD2. The CDR3 is 15 residues long. Germline V gene data show CDR1 as GTSNPN and CDR2 as SVGIG (reference sequence). Trimming took 2 bases from V and 4 from J; bases not matched to a gene: 5. The CDR3 sequence is CAWSSLAGGGETQYF. Here the CDR3 DNA reads TGTGCCTGGAGTTCACTAGCGGGGGGCGGAGAGACCCAGTACTTC. The variable domain in full, completed from reference TRBV30 and TRBJ2-5, reads SQTIHQWPATLVQPVGSPLSLECTVEGTSNPNLYWYRQAAGRGLQLLFYSVGIGQISSEVPQNLSASRPQDRQFILSSKKLLLSDSGFYLCAWSSLAGGGETQYFGPGTRLLVL.

V gene TRBV9 combines with J gene TRBJ2-3, with D perhaps matching TRBD2 (5 bases). CDR1 is SGDLS and CDR2 is YYNGEE in the germline V gene. V was pared by 8 bases and J by 0 bases, with 10 bases between. The length of the CDR3 is 13 residues. The CDR3 bases are TGTGCCAGTACGGGCGGGAGCACAGATACGCAGTATTTT. This gives the protein CASTGGSTDTQYF.

The gene calls are TRBV7-8 and TRBJ1-4; 7 nucleotides match TRBD1. V was clipped by 1 base and J by 8 bases; unmatched bases: 4. In germline, CDR1 is SGHVS, CDR2 FQNEAQ. The CDR3 spans 14 residues. Here the CDR3 reads CASSLVGGKEKLFF. CDR3 nucleotide sequence: TGTGCCAGCAGCTTAGTAGGGGGCAAAGAAAAACTGTTTTTT.

The chain carries TRBV6-1 and TRBJ1-4; 7 bases agree with TRBD1. This CDR3 is 14 amino acids long. Germline assignment: CDR1 MNHNS and CDR2 SASEGT. With 1 base clipped from V and 8 bases from J, the junction kept 4 bases outside the gene matches. The CDR3 nucleotides are TGTGCCAGCAGTGAAGGGCAGGGGGGAGAAAAACTGTTTTTT. It yields the protein CASSEGQGGEKLFF.

A single count supports this clone. This chain uses TRBV7-6 with TRBJ1-2; TRBD1 matches 8 bases. The germline V gene encodes CDR1 SGHVS and CDR2 FNYEAQ. V lost 2 bases and J lost 6; bases outside the gene matches: 20. The CDR3 sequence is 19 residues long. The CDR3 protein is CASSLSLDRAPEFPHGYTF. In nucleotides, the CDR3 is TGTGCCAGCAGCTTATCGTTGGACAGGGCCCCTGAATTTCCCCATGGCTACACCTTC.

The V call is TRBV11-2, the J call TRBJ2-1; D is possibly TRBD1 (5 bases). This CDR3 comprises 15 residues. The V gene lost 1 base and the J gene lost 3 bases, with 10 bases spanning the gap. Germline V gene lookup returns CDR1 SGHAT and CDR2 FQNNGV. The DNA of the CDR3 is TGTGCCAGCAGCTTAGGGGCAGGGCGCTACAATGAGCAGTTCTTC. It yields the protein CASSLGAGRYNEQFF.

The chain couples TRBV19 to TRBJ1-2; maybe TRBD1 (5 bases). This CDR3 comprises 11 residues. Trimming shortened V by 7 bases and J by 4 bases, and 7 bases separated the two germline ends. Germline V gene data show CDR1 as LNHDA and CDR2 as SQIVND (reference sequence). The CDR3 reads CASKGLYGYTF. Here the CDR3 DNA reads TGTGCCAGTAAGGGACTCTATGGCTACACCTTC.

The chain carries TRBV11-2 and TRBJ2-1; D is uncertain. V was cut by 5 bases and J by 6 bases, with 8 bases left in between. Germline V gene lookup returns CDR1 SGHAT and CDR2 FQNNGV. CDR3 length: 12 residues. The CDR3 is CASSLFGNEQFF. The CDR3 DNA sequence: TGTGCCAGCAGCCTTTTCGGCAATGAGCAGTTCTTC.

This clone occurred a few times. This sequence joins TRBV21-1 and TRBJ2-5; the table's D call of TRBD2 was not tested on the DNA. TRBV21-1 constitutes a pseudogene. The length of the CDR3 is 16 residues. In DNA form, the CDR3 reads TGTGCCAGCAGCAAAGAAGGGGGGGTGACTCAAGAGACCCAGTACTTC. Translated: CASSKEGGVTQETQYF.

V is TRBV7-9 and J is TRBJ2-3; TRBD2 agrees at 8 bases. Germline lookup yields CDR1 SEHNR and CDR2 FQNEAQ (reference sequence). The J segment lost 8 bases and the V segment lost 5 bases, leaving 15 bases of the junction unmatched. This CDR3 is 16 amino acids long. The CDR3 sequence is CASSQGLVKSGGTQYF. CDR3 DNA: TGTGCCAGCAGCCAGGGACTAGTTAAATCTGGCGGTACGCAGTATTTT.

The rearrangement links TRBV7-9 to TRBJ2-7; 8 nucleotides match TRBD1. The CDR3 totals 14 residues. With 4 bases clipped from V and 5 bases from J, the junction kept 7 bases outside the gene matches. Germline V gene lookup returns CDR1 SEHNR and CDR2 FQNEAQ (reference sequence). CDR3 sequence (DNA): TGTGCCAGCAGCTCCTCGGACAGGGCCCACGAGCAGTACTTC. Its protein is CASSSSDRAHEQYF.

The chain is built from TRBV25-1 and TRBJ1-1; D is undetermined. The V gene lost 2 bases and the J gene lost 4 bases, with 8 bases spanning the gap. This CDR3 has 13 residues. The germline V gene has CDR1 MGHDK and CDR2 SYGVNS. DNA of the CDR3: TGTGCCAGCAGTGAAGGTCGAGTCACTGAAGCTTTCTTT. Translated, it gives CASSEGRVTEAFF.

Only one count was recorded for this clone. The chain uses TRBV5-6 and TRBJ1-2, with D possibly matching TRBD1 (5 bases). Trimming pared 10 bases from V and 3 bases from J, leaving 19 bases between. CDR3 length: 14 amino acids. Germline CDR1 reads SGHDT; CDR2 reads YYEEEE. CDR3 in amino acids: CAGRRTGDHYGYTF. In DNA, the CDR3 is TGTGCCGGACGTAGAACGGGGGACCACTATGGCTACACCTTC.

This CDR3 reads CASSETPNTGELFF. The CDR3 region has the DNA TGTGCCAGCAGTGAAACTCCTAACACCGGGGAGCTGTTTTTT. The rearrangement uses TRBV2 and TRBJ2-2, with D hard to call. The CDR3 totals 14 residues. V was pared by 2 bases and J by 2 bases, with 6 bases between. Germline lookup yields CDR1 SNHLY and CDR2 FYNNEI.

This clone was counted only a few times. This rearrangement joins TRBV7-3 to TRBJ1-1, with TRBD1 matching 10 bases. V shed 2 bases and J 3 bases; nucleotides not matched to a gene: 0. The CDR3 covers 14 residues. Germline V lookup: CDR1 SGHTA, CDR2 FQGTGA. The CDR3 reads CASSLGQGDTEAFF. For the CDR3, the DNA is TGTGCCAGCAGCTTAGGACAGGGGGACACTGAAGCTTTCTTT.

This rearrangement joins TRBV4-1 to TRBJ2-5, with D possibly being TRBD2 (7 bases). The V end lost 1 base, the J end lost 5 bases, and 14 bases lay between the germline ends. The CDR3 spans 15 residues. CDR1 and CDR2 from the germline V gene are MGHRA and YSYEKL. The CDR3 DNA reads TGCGCCAGCAGCCAAGTCCGGGGGGCGGGGGAGACCCAGTACTTC. Translation gives CASSQVRGAGETQYF.

V gene TRBV9 combines with J gene TRBJ1-6; D perhaps matches TRBD1 (5 bases). Germline V gene data show CDR1 as SGDLS and CDR2 as YYNGEE. The V and J ends lost 4 bases and 0 bases respectively, with 14 bases between them. The CDR3 is made up of 17 amino acids. The CDR3 DNA reads as TGTGCCAGCAGCCCCAGGGTAAAGAGCTCCTATAATTCACCCCTCCACTTT. Its translation: CASSPRVKSSYNSPLHF.

The V call is TRBV7-2, the J call TRBJ2-1, with a possible D match to TRBD1 (5 bases). The V gene's germline CDR1 is SGHTA and CDR2 FQGNSA. Trimming pared 3 bases from V and 4 bases from J, leaving 22 bases between. The CDR3 consists of 18 residues. CDR3 sequence: CASSFPGGAQPTYNEQFF. The CDR3 nucleotides read TGTGCCAGCAGCTTCCCAGGTGGGGCCCAACCAACGTACAATGAGCAGTTCTTC.

The chain links TRBV7-9 to TRBJ2-7, with 12 bases fitting TRBD2. Trimming at V came to 5 bases and at J to 0 bases, leaving 8 bases not matched to a gene. Germline V gene data show CDR1 as SEHNR and CDR2 as FQNEAQ (reference sequence). The CDR3 spans 17 residues. The CDR3 sequence is CASSPRRTSGASYEQYF. The CDR3 DNA follows: TGTGCCAGCAGCCCCCGCCGGACTAGCGGGGCCTCCTACGAGCAGTACTTC.